This T cell receptor (beta chain) is from a study of regulatory T cells in long-lasting Graves disease. This clonotype was recorded a few times. Trimming took 0 bases from V and 4 from J, leaving 13 bases between them. Germline-derived CDR1 and CDR2 are SGHRS and YFSETQ. The CDR3 is made up of 16 amino acids. Through Arm-PCR of CDR3 regions and iRepertoire HTBI primers, TCR beta libraries were built. Each CDR3 protein gets one entry after TCRdb re-called the multiplex PCR reads with MiXCR. The sample carries about 540,000 distinct CDR3 sequences, 13% recorded once. Time point described: newly diagnosed GD, antithyroid drugs for less than 3 months. Scientists built the TCR library using RNA that was extracted from PBMCs. This sample also belongs to another study, concerning T cells in Graves' hyperthyroidism and ophthalmopathy.

Sequenced material: peripheral blood mononuclear cells (PBMCs), taken at new diagnosis, from a patient treated with antithyroid drugs. The sequence was collected from a man aged 25 to 45 with Graves disease. This rearrangement joins TRBV5-1 to TRBJ2-2; D possibly matches TRBD1 or TRBD2 (5 bases each). The CDR3 protein is CASSLVGAAGTGELFF. For the CDR3, the DNA is TGCGCCAGCAGCTTGGTCGGGGCGGCGGGCACCGGGGAGCTGTTTTTT.